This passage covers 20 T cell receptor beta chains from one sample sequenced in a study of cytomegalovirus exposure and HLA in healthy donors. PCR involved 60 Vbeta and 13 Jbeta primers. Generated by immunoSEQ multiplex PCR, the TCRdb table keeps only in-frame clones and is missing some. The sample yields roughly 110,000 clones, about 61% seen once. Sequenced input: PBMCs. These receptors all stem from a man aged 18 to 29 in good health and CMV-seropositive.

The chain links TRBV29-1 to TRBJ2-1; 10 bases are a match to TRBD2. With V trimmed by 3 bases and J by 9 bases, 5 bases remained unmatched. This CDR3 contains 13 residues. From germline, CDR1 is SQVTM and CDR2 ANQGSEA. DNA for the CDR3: TGCAGCGTTGAGCAGCGGGGGGGCGGTGAGCAGTTCTTC. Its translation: CSVEQRGGGEQFF.

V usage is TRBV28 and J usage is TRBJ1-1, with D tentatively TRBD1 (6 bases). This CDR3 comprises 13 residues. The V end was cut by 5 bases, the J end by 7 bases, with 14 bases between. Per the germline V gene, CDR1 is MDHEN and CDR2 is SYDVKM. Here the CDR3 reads CASSDRSRGEAFF. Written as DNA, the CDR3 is TGTGCCAGCAGTGACAGGAGTCGAGGTGAAGCTTTCTTT.

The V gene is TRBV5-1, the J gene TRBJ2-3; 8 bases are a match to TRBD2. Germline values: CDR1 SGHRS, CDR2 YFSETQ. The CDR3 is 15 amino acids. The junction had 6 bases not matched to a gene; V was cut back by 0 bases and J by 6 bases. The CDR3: CASSLGRGGRDTQYF. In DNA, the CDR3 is TGCGCCAGCAGCTTGGGACGGGGGGGCAGGGATACGCAGTATTTT.

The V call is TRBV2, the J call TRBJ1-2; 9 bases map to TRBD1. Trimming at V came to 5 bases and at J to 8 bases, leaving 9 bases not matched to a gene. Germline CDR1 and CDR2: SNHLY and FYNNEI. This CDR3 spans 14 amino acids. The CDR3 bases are TGTGCCAGCAGTCCACAGGGGGCGCCGGGAGGCTACACCTTC. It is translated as CASSPQGAPGGYTF.

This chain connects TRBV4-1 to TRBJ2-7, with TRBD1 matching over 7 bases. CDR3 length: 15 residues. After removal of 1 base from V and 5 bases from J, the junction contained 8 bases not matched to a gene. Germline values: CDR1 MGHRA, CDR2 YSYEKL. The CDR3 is CASSQGMYRGDEQYF. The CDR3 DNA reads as TGCGCCAGCAGCCAAGGAATGTACAGGGGCGACGAGCAGTACTTC.

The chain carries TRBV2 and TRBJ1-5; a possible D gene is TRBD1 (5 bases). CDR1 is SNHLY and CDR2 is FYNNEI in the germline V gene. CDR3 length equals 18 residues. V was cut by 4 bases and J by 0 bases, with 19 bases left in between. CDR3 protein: CASSVMAGDPGSNQPQHF. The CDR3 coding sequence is TGTGCCAGCAGTGTCATGGCGGGGGATCCTGGTAGCAATCAGCCCCAGCATTTT.

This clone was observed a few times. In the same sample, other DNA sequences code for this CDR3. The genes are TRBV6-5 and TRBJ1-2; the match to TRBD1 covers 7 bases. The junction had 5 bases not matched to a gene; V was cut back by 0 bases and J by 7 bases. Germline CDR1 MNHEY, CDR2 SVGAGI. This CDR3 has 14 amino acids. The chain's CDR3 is CASSYSVDRAGYTF. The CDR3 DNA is TGTGCCAGCAGTTACTCAGTCGACAGGGCTGGCTACACCTTC.

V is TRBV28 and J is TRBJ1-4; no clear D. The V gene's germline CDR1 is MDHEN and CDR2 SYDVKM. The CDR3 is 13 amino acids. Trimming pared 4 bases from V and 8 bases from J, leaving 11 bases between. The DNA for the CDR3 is TGTGCCAGCAGTTACCCCCTAGGAGAAAAACTGTTTTTT. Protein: CASSYPLGEKLFF.

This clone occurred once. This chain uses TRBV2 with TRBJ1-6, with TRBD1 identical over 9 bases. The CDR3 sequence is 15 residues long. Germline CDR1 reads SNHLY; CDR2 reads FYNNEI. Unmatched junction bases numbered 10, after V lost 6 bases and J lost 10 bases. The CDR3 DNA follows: TGTGCCAGCAGAAGGACAGGGGTCTTGTTGTCACCCCTCCACTTT. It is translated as CASRRTGVLLSPLHF.

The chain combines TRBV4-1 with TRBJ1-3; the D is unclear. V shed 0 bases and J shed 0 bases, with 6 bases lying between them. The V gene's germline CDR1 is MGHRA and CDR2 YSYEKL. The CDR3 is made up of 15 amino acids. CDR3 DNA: TGCGCCAGCAGCCAAGAGCCACACTCTGGAAACACCATATATTTT. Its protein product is CASSQEPHSGNTIYF.

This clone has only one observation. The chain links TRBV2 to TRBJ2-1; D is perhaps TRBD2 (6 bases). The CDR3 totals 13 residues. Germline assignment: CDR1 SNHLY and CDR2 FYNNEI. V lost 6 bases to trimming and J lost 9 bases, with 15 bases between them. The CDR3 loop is CASSPGGVGEQFF. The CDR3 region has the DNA TGTGCCAGCAGCCCCGGCGGGGTCGGTGAGCAGTTCTTC.

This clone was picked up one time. The CDR3 nucleotides are TGTGCCAGCCTTGTTGGACTAGCGGGGGGGGCTGAGCAGTTCTTC. Protein: CASLVGLAGGAEQFF. The rearrangement uses TRBV6-1 and TRBJ2-1; 15 bases align to TRBD2. Germline-derived CDR1 and CDR2 are MNHNS and SASEGT. The V segment lost 8 bases and the J segment 9 bases; nucleotides outside the gene matches: 8. CDR3 length: 15 amino acids.

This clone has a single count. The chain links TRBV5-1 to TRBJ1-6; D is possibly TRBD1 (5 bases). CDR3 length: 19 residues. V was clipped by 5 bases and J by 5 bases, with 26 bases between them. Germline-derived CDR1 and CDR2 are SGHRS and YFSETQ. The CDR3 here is CASRNINRGEARDNSPLHF. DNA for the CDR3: TGCGCCAGCAGAAATATTAACCGAGGGGAGGCTCGGGATAATTCACCCCTCCACTTT.

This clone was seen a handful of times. The CDR3 sequence: CASSVRVGVDTQYF. CDR3 nucleotide sequence: TGTGCCAGCAGCGTCAGGGTAGGTGTAGATACGCAGTATTTT. The chain employs TRBV6-1 and TRBJ2-3; maybe TRBD1 (5 bases). Germline V gene lookup returns CDR1 MNHNS and CDR2 SASEGT. This CDR3 contains 14 residues. V lost 6 bases and J lost 5, with 15 bases in between.

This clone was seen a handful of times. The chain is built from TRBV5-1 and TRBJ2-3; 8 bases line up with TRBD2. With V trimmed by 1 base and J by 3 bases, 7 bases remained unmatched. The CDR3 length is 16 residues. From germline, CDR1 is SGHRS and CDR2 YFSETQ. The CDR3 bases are TGCGCCAGCAGCTTGTTCCCCACTAGCGGAACAGATACGCAGTATTTT. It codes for CASSLFPTSGTDTQYF.

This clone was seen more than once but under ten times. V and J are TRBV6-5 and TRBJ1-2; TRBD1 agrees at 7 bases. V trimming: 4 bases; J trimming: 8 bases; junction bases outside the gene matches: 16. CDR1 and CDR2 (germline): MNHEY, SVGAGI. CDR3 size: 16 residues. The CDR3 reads CASSSLDRASVNGYTF. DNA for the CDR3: TGTGCCAGCAGTTCCCTCGACAGGGCTTCTGTTAACGGCTACACCTTC.

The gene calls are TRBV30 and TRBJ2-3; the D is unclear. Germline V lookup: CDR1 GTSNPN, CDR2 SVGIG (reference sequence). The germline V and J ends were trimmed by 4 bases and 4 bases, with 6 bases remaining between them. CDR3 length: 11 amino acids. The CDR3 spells CAWIKPDTQYF. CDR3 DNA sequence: TGTGCCTGGATAAAGCCAGATACGCAGTATTTT.

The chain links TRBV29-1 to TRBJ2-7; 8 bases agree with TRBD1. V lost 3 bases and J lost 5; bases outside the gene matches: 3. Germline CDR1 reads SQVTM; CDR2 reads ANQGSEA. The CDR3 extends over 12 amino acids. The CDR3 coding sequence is TGCAGCGTTGACAGGGGGCTTGACGAGCAGTACTTC. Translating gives CSVDRGLDEQYF.

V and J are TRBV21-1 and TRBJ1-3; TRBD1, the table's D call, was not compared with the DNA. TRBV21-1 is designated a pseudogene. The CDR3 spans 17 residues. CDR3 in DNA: TGTGCCAGCAGCCTAGGGGATACTCTTGGCTCTGGAAACACCATATATTTT. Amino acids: CASSLGDTLGSGNTIYF.

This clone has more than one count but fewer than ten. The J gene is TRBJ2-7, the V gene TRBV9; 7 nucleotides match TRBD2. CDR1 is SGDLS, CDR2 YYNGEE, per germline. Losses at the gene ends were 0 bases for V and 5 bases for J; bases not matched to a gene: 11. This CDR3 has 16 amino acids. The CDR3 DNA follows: TGTGCCAGCAGCGTAGAGAGGTGGGGAGGGCTTAACGAGCAGTACTTC. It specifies CASSVERWGGLNEQYF.